Each of the 18 T cell receptor beta chains below was sequenced from the same sample in a study of T cells in narcolepsy. TCRdb's copy holds only in-frame clones and misses some; the assay was immunoSEQ multiplex PCR. The data hold over 25,000 clones, with approximately 80% observed a single time. Input material: CD45RA- memory CD4+ T cells from PBMCs. Source of these receptors: a human donor with narcolepsy.

The rearrangement uses TRBV2 and TRBJ1-2, with unresolved D. Germline V gives CDR1 SNHLY, CDR2 FYNNEI. V was clipped by 4 bases and J by 6 bases, with 12 bases between them. CDR3 size: 13 residues. CDR3 DNA sequence: TGTGCCAGCAGTGTTGCGGTCCCTGATGGCTACACCTTC. Translated, it gives CASSVAVPDGYTF.

In this sample, this clone turned up once. This chain uses TRBV6-1 with TRBJ1-6, with D possibly being TRBD1 (5 bases). Germline loops: CDR1 MNHNS, CDR2 SASEGT. This CDR3 has 15 residues. Trimming removed 8 bases at V and 10 bases at J, with 21 bases between. DNA for the CDR3: TGTGCCAGCTATCCGGACGGGGCATGGAACTCACCCCTCCACTTT. This gives the protein CASYPDGAWNSPLHF.

About this clone: Relative to the germline gene, one junction end is altered; a read error may explain this. The chain uses TRBV6-5 and TRBJ1-6; the D is unclear. This CDR3 region has 15 residues. Germline V gene data show CDR1 as MNHEY and CDR2 as SVGAGI. CDR3 in DNA: TGTGCCACCAGTCGATCTGACTCCTATAATTCACCCCTCCACTTT. Amino acid sequence: CATSRSDSYNSPLHF.

The chain couples TRBV7-9 to TRBJ2-1, with D possibly matching TRBD2 (6 bases). The CDR3 totals 12 residues. The ends were cut back, 1 base at V and 9 bases at J, with 7 bases in the middle. From germline, CDR1 is SEHNR and CDR2 FQNEAQ (reference sequence). CDR3 coding DNA: TGTGCCAGCAGCTTAGGGGGAGGTGAGCAGTTCTTC. This translates into CASSLGGGEQFF.

The CDR3, as DNA: TGTGCCAGCAGCCTTACAGATCCGGGACAGGGTGGTGAAAAACTGTTTTTT. Protein sequence: CASSLTDPGQGGEKLFF. The chain links TRBV4-2 to TRBJ1-4; 9 nucleotides line up with TRBD1. The CDR3 spans 17 residues. Trimming removed 4 bases from V and 7 bases from J; junction bases left unmatched: 13. Germline CDR1 reads LGHNA; CDR2 reads YNFKEQ.

This chain connects TRBV4-1 to TRBJ1-2; D is uncertain. The length of the CDR3 is 15 residues. V lost 1 base, J lost 0 bases, and 9 bases lay in between. CDR1 MGHRA and CDR2 YSYEKL come from the germline V gene. The CDR3 spells CASSQATESNYGYTF. CDR3 coding DNA: TGCGCCAGCAGCCAAGCGACGGAATCTAACTATGGCTACACCTTC.

The chain has TRBV30 and TRBJ2-5; D possibly uses TRBD1 or TRBD2 (5 bases each). The CDR3 covers 14 residues. CDR1 GTSNPN and CDR2 SVGIG come from the germline V gene (reference sequence). V dropped 5 bases and J dropped 4 bases, with 17 bases sitting between them. CDR3 loop: CAWGGDESGETQYF. The DNA of the CDR3 is TGTGCCTGGGGGGGAGATGAGTCCGGAGAGACCCAGTACTTC.

The rearrangement links TRBV14 to TRBJ2-7, with D unresolved. This CDR3 has 13 residues. V was cut by 4 bases and J by 6 bases, with 13 bases left in between. Germline V lookup: CDR1 SGHDN, CDR2 FVKESK. The CDR3 sequence is CASSPKMTGEQYF. CDR3 in DNA: TGTGCCAGCAGCCCAAAAATGACGGGCGAGCAGTACTTC.

The chain employs TRBV6-1 and TRBJ2-7, with 7 bases matching TRBD1. The trim removed 8 bases at V and 2 bases at J, leaving 12 bases unmatched. This CDR3 comprises 15 residues. Germline CDR1 is MNHNS and CDR2 is SASEGT. CDR3 loop: CASFDDRAPPYEQYF. The CDR3 DNA is TGTGCCAGCTTCGACGACAGGGCCCCCCCCTACGAGCAGTACTTC.

The chain employs TRBV28 and TRBJ2-1; TRBD2 aligns across 11 bases. Unmatched junction bases numbered 13, after V lost 8 bases and J lost 7 bases. From germline, CDR1 is MDHEN and CDR2 SYDVKM. This CDR3 comprises 16 residues. The CDR3 loop is CASHSGGAGLENEQFF. DNA of the CDR3: TGTGCCAGCCATAGCGGGGGGGCGGGACTTGAGAATGAGCAGTTCTTC.

This clone was observed a few times. The junction differs from germline at one of its ends, possibly a read error. The V gene is TRBV7-7, the J gene TRBJ2-5; possibly TRBD2 for D (5 bases). Germline CDR1 is SSHAT and CDR2 is FNYEAQ (reference sequence). The length of the CDR3 is 13 residues. The CDR3 protein is CASSAGMVETQYF. The CDR3 coding sequence is TGTGCTAGCAGCGCCGGGATGGTGGAGACCCAGTACTTC.

This clone has a single count. In DNA, the CDR3 is TGTGCCAGCCAACTACAGGGGACGACCGAGCAGTACTTC. It yields the protein CASQLQGTTEQYF. The V call is TRBV6-1, the J call TRBJ2-7; 7 bases map to TRBD1. The germline V gene encodes CDR1 MNHNS and CDR2 SASEGT. The CDR3 contains 13 residues. After removal of 8 bases from V and 6 bases from J, the junction contained 10 bases not matched to a gene.

This sequence joins TRBV7-2 and TRBJ1-2; D unresolved. V dropped 3 bases and J dropped 4 bases, with 9 bases sitting between them. Germline values: CDR1 SGHTA, CDR2 FQGNSA. The CDR3 runs to 13 residues. The CDR3 loop reads CASSLMAVYGYTF. The CDR3 nucleotides are TGTGCCAGCAGCTTGATGGCAGTCTATGGCTACACCTTC.

The gene calls are TRBV19 and TRBJ2-1, with 7 bases fitting TRBD2. Germline trimming cut 4 bases from V and 4 bases from J; bases unmatched to any gene: 7. Germline V gene data show CDR1 as LNHDA and CDR2 as SQIVND (reference sequence). The CDR3 runs to 15 residues. The CDR3 reads CASSTMAGEYNEQFF. For the CDR3, the DNA is TGTGCCAGTAGTACTATGGCGGGGGAATACAATGAGCAGTTCTTC.

Comment on this clone: A junction boundary mismatches the germline segment, possibly from a read error. The chain has TRBV2 and TRBJ1-1; the D is unclear. CDR1 SNHLY and CDR2 FYNNEI come from the germline V gene. The CDR3 contains 11 residues. The DNA of the CDR3 is TGTGCCAGCAGTGAGGTCAGTGAAAAAGACTTT. This codes for CASSEVSEKDF.

The V call is TRBV5-1, the J call TRBJ1-6; 8 bases fit TRBD1. CDR1 and CDR2 (germline): SGHRS, YFSETQ. Losses at the gene ends were 4 bases for V and 6 bases for J; bases not matched to a gene: 6. The CDR3 sequence is 15 residues long. The CDR3: CASSGGQAFNSPLHF. The CDR3 coding sequence is TGCGCCAGCAGCGGGGGACAGGCTTTTAATTCACCCCTCCACTTT.

Here the CDR3 DNA reads TGTGCCAGCAGTTTAGCGTGGGTGACTTCACCCCTCCACTTT. It yields the protein CASSLAWVTSPLHF. V usage is TRBV27 and J usage is TRBJ1-6, with unresolved D. Trimming removed 2 bases at V and 9 bases at J, with 11 bases between. The CDR3 totals 14 residues. CDR1 is MNHEY, CDR2 SMNVEV, per germline (reference sequence).

This chain joins TRBV4-3 and TRBJ1-4, with a possible D match to TRBD1 (5 bases). Germline CDR1 is LGHNA and CDR2 is YSLEER. The CDR3 has 16 amino acids. With 3 bases removed from V and 5 bases from J, the gap between germline ends came to 16 bases. This CDR3 is CASSHGGSGLNEKLFF. Written as DNA, the CDR3 is TGCGCCAGCAGCCACGGTGGATCAGGGTTGAATGAAAAACTGTTTTTT.